Reported below is one T cell receptor (beta chain). Sequencing was performed with immunoSEQ multiplex PCR; in TCRdb, only in-frame clones are kept and a portion is missing. This table holds tens of thousands of clones, approximately 89% found once. This CDR3 is 15 amino acids long. In germline, CDR1 is MRHNA, CDR2 SNTAGT. V dropped 2 bases and J dropped 3; count of bases not matched to a gene: 2. This specimen comes from a study of graft-versus-host responses after intestinal transplantation. The rearrangement joins TRBV6-4 to TRBJ2-1, with 9 bases aligning to TRBD1. The clonotype comes from a human patient who received an intestinal transplant, so some T cells may come from the graft donor. The specimen comprised PBMCs, sampled about 62 days after intestinal transplantation. CDR3 sequence (DNA): TGTGCCAGCAGTGACCCGGGACAGGGCTACAATGAGCAGTTCTTC. This sequence encodes CASSDPGQGYNEQFF.